Below are 14 T cell receptor beta chains sequenced from a single sample in a study of T cell changes during pregnancy in multiple sclerosis. Assay used: immunoSEQ multiplex PCR; TCRdb lists only in-frame clones, some missing. The table has 25,000 to 30,000 clones, around nine tenths seen once. The sample consisted of CD8+ T cells from peripheral blood mononuclear cells, taken before pregnancy. The source is a female donor with multiple sclerosis, enrolled in a pregnancy study.

This sequence joins TRBV5-1 and TRBJ2-3, with TRBD2 as a possible D gene (6 bases). Germline CDR1 is SGHRS and CDR2 is YFSETQ. This CDR3 contains 15 residues. The germline V and J ends were trimmed by 5 bases and 0 bases, with 13 bases remaining between them. CDR3 residues: CASRDYGSSTDTQYF. DNA of the CDR3: TGCGCCAGCAGGGACTACGGGTCTAGCACAGATACGCAGTATTTT. Looking up the rest from reference TRBV5-1 and TRBJ2-3 gives the full variable domain: KAGVTQTPRYLIKTRGQQVTLSCSPISGHRSVSWYQQTPGQGLQFLFEYFSETQRNKGNFPGRFSGRQFSNSRSEMNVSTLELGDSALYLCASRDYGSSTDTQYFGPGTRLTVL.

This clone was detected once. V and J are TRBV4-3 and TRBJ2-1; TRBD2 aligns across 11 bases. CDR3 length: 16 amino acids. Germline lookup yields CDR1 LGHNA and CDR2 YSLEER. V lost 3 bases to trimming and J lost 7 bases; unmatched junction nucleotides: 8. CDR3 nucleotide sequence: TGCGCCAGCAGCCAGGCCACTAGCGGGAGTTTTAATGAGCAGTTCTTC. Amino acid sequence: CASSQATSGSFNEQFF.

The chain joins TRBV27 to TRBJ2-7; 8 bases are a match to TRBD1. Germline CDR1 is MNHEY and CDR2 is SMNVEV (reference sequence). V lost 3 bases, J lost 0 bases, and 16 bases stayed unmatched. This CDR3 has 19 amino acids. The CDR3 region is CASSFGDRYGRESSYEQYF. The CDR3 nucleotides read TGTGCCAGCAGTTTCGGGGACAGGTACGGGCGGGAAAGCTCCTACGAGCAGTACTTC.

The chain combines TRBV6-5 with TRBJ2-2, with D unresolved. The germline V gene encodes CDR1 MNHEY and CDR2 SVGAGI. V gave up 2 bases and J gave up 2 bases, with 6 bases separating them. The CDR3 is made up of 14 amino acids. CDR3 in DNA: TGTGCCAGCAGTTACACAGTCAACACCGGGGAGCTGTTTTTT. Residues: CASSYTVNTGELFF.

This clone was detected only once. The J gene is TRBJ2-1, the V gene TRBV7-2; D is undetermined. CDR3 length equals 15 residues. V was pared by 2 bases and J by 0 bases, with 8 bases between. Germline V CDR1 and CDR2: SGHTA, FQGNSA. The CDR3 here is CASSLFQSSYNEQFF. CDR3 DNA sequence: TGTGCCAGCAGCTTATTCCAGTCCTCCTACAATGAGCAGTTCTTC. The whole variable domain, filled in from reference TRBV7-2 and TRBJ2-1, reads GAGVSQSPSNKVTEKGKDVELRCDPISGHTALYWYRQSLGQGLEFLIYFQGNSAPDKSGLPSDRFSAERTGGSVSTLTIQRTQQEDSAVYLCASSLFQSSYNEQFFGPGTRLTVL.

This clone was recorded once. The rearrangement joins TRBV7-9 to TRBJ2-5, with 7 bases matching TRBD1. Germline V gives CDR1 SEHNR, CDR2 FQNEAQ (reference sequence). The CDR3 length is 14 residues. V shed 5 bases and J 1 base; nucleotides not matched to a gene: 4. CDR3 nucleotides: TGTGCCAGCAGCGTGGGACAGTCCCAAGAGACCCAGTACTTC. It encodes CASSVGQSQETQYF.

The chain carries TRBV19 and TRBJ2-3; maybe TRBD1 (5 bases). V lost 1 base to trimming and J lost 4 bases, with 9 bases between them. Germline CDR1 and CDR2: LNHDA and SQIVND (reference sequence). This CDR3 region has 14 residues. This CDR3 reads CASSIVVGPDTQYF. In nucleotides, the CDR3 is TGTGCCAGTAGTATAGTGGTGGGGCCAGATACGCAGTATTTT.

The chain couples TRBV7-3 to TRBJ2-5; D possibly corresponds to TRBD2 (6 bases). Trimming removed 8 bases from V and 2 bases from J, with 24 bases in between. Germline V lookup: CDR1 SGHTA, CDR2 FQGTGA. This CDR3 contains 17 residues. Written as DNA, the CDR3 is TGTGCCAGCTCCTTCTCCGGGACTTCAACGTTTCAAGAGACCCAGTACTTC. Protein: CASSFSGTSTFQETQYF.

V and J are TRBV28 and TRBJ1-2; possibly TRBD1 for D (5 bases). CDR3 length: 13 amino acids. Per the germline V gene, CDR1 is MDHEN and CDR2 is SYDVKM. Deletions cut 10 bases from V and 8 bases from J, with 20 bases between. CDR3 nucleotides: TGTGCCACACCTAACGGGGGGGGGTACGGCTACACCTTC. It codes for CATPNGGGYGYTF.

Only one count was recorded for this clone. The chain couples TRBV23-1 to TRBJ2-1, with a possible D match to TRBD1 (5 bases). TRBV23-1 is given ORF status, its function remaining uncertain. This CDR3 spans 16 amino acids. Trimming stripped 2 bases from V and 4 bases from J, with 15 bases between. The CDR3 sequence is CASSQNRQFSYNEQFF. CDR3 DNA sequence: TGCGCCAGCAGTCAAAACAGACAGTTCAGTTACAATGAGCAGTTCTTC.

The chain combines TRBV14 with TRBJ1-2; D call uncertain. This CDR3 comprises 12 residues. Germline loops: CDR1 SGHDN, CDR2 FVKESK. With 1 base removed from V and 9 bases from J, the gap between germline ends came to 9 bases. CDR3 in amino acids: CASSQGVYRYTF. For the CDR3, the DNA is TGTGCCAGCAGCCAAGGAGTTTACCGCTACACCTTC.

The CDR3 reads CASSSIRDRDTEAFF. The CDR3 nucleotides read TGTGCCAGCAGCTCAATCCGGGACAGGGACACTGAAGCTTTCTTT. This chain joins TRBV5-5 and TRBJ1-1; 9 nucleotides agree with TRBD1. Per germline, CDR1 SGHKS and CDR2 YYEKEE (reference sequence). CDR3 length equals 15 residues. Trimming took 3 bases from V and 3 from J; bases not matched to a gene: 6.

V is TRBV11-2 and J is TRBJ2-6; D might be TRBD1 (6 bases). With 4 bases removed from V and 1 base from J, the gap between germline ends came to 17 bases. CDR3 length: 18 residues. The germline V gene has CDR1 SGHAT and CDR2 FQNNGV. The CDR3 sequence: CASSSSGTFLSGANVLTF. CDR3 nucleotides: TGTGCCAGCAGCTCGTCCGGGACATTTTTATCTGGGGCCAACGTCCTGACTTTC.

The V gene is TRBV4-3, the J gene TRBJ2-7, with D maybe TRBD2 (5 bases). The CDR3 sequence is 15 residues long. The germline V gene encodes CDR1 LGHNA and CDR2 YSLEER. V lost 1 base and J 2 bases, leaving 12 bases between the germline ends. CDR3 DNA sequence: TGCGCCAGCAGCCAAGTCTGGGCGGGTACCTACGAGCAGTACTTC. Translating it yields CASSQVWAGTYEQYF.